Given below is one T cell receptor beta chain in context. Its antigen is unknown. Germline lookup yields CDR1 DFQATT and CDR2 SNEGSKA (reference sequence). Trimming stripped 6 bases from V and 5 bases from J, with 19 bases between. The CDR3 runs to 14 residues. Sequencing of TCR beta was carried out in blood CD8+ and CD4+ T cells. Negative isolation yielded the CD8+ and CD4+ T cells, while FACS enriched the TEMRA cells. This sample was taken from a study of CD8 T cells in Susac syndrome. Study results and limitations: The study conceded that its TCR sequencing and HLA analysis involved relatively few individuals.

It was with random hexamers that 0.5 to 1 ug RNA was reverse transcribed. An immunoSEQ multiplex PCR amplified TCR beta CDR3 over 54 Vbeta and 13 Jbeta. From the immunoSEQ multiplex PCR reads, TCRdb called clonotypes with MiXCR, one entry per CDR3 protein. The profile shows 200,000 to 250,000 distinct CDR3 sequences, roughly 92% of them singletons. The source is a human donor with multiple sclerosis. Sequencing was done on a sample of CD8+ T cells from PBMCs. The chain has TRBV20-1 and TRBJ1-2; unclear D gene. The CDR3, as DNA: TGCAGTGCCCCGACGAGTGGGTACCAATATGGCTACACCTTC. Translated: CSAPTSGYQYGYTF.